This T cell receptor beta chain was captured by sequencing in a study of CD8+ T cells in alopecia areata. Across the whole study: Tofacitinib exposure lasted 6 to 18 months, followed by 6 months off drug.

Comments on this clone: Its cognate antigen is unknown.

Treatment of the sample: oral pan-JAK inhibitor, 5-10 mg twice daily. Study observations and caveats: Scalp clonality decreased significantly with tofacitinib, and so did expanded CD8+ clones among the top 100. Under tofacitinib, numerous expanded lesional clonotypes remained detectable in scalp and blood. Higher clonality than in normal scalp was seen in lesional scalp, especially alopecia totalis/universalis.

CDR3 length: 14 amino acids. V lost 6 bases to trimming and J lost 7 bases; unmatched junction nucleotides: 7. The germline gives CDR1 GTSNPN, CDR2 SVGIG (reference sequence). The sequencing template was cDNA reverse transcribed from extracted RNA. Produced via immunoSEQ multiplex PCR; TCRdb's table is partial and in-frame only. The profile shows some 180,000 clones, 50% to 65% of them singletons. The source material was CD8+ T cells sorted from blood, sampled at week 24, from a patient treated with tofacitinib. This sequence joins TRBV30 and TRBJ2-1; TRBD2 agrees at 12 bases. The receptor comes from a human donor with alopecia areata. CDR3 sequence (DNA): TGTGCCTGTTCGACTAGCGGGGGTTTGAATGAGCAGTTCTTC. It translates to CACSTSGGLNEQFF. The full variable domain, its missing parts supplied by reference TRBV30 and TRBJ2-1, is SQTIHQWPATLVQPVGSPLSLECTVEGTSNPNLYWYRQAAGRGLQLLFYSVGIGQISSEVPQNLSASRPQDRQFILSSKKLLLSDSGFYLCACSTSGGLNEQFFGPGTRLTVL.